This TCR beta chain appears in the sequencing data of a study of T cells after yellow fever vaccination. TCRdb ran MiXCR on the 5' RACE reads and lists one entry per CDR3 protein. This repertoire shows 610,000 or so distinct CDR3 sequences, approximately 13% found once; its top ten account for just under 15%. This clonotype appeared many times. After removal of 3 bases from V and 8 bases from J, the junction contained 12 bases not matched to a gene. This CDR3 comprises 17 residues. Germline V gene data show CDR1 as SGHVS and CDR2 as FQNEAQ. This TCR came from a man aged 30 to 45 who received the YFV17D yellow fever vaccine. Sample: PBMCs, taken on the day of the yellow fever booster vaccination. The chain recombines TRBV7-8 with TRBJ2-1, with TRBD2 matching over 11 bases. The CDR3 bases are TGTGCCAGCAGCTTTATTCGGAGGACTAGCGGGTATCATGAGCAGTTCTTC. It encodes CASSFIRRTSGYHEQFF.